These 17 T cell receptor beta chains were sequenced from one sample in a study of human T cells and chemical hapten exposure. TCRdb reanalysed the RACE reads using MiXCR and keeps one entry per CDR3 protein. The sample lists 55,000 to 75,000 distinct CDR3 sequences; approximately 13% were seen once. Time point of the sample: patch test 3, about 24 weeks after DPC sensitization. Described treatment: therapeutic diphenylcyclopropenone sensitization with weekly scalp DPC. The sequenced sample was whole blood, obtained in connection with sensitization to the hapten diphenylcyclopropenone (DPC). These receptors originate from a man aged 30-40 years with alopecia areata. Some clones in this sample may be carry-over from other donors' samples.

This clonotype has at least ten counts. The chain joins TRBV6-2 or TRBV6-3 to TRBJ2-1; unclear D gene. Trimming removed 10 bases at V and 11 bases at J, with 27 bases between. Germline-derived CDR1 and CDR2 are MNHEY and SVGEGT. CDR3 length equals 15 residues. The CDR3 sequence is CATSLSVPTMIKQFF. DNA of the CDR3: TGTGCCACCTCGTTGAGCGTGCCTACAATGATTAAGCAGTTCTTC.

This clonotype was observed a handful of times. This chain uses TRBV11-2 with TRBJ2-7; 10 nucleotides match TRBD1. The CDR3 consists of 16 residues. Germline CDR1 reads SGHAT; CDR2 reads FQNNGV. Trimming cost V 7 bases and J 4 bases; bases outside gene matches: 13. CDR3 in DNA: TGTGCCAGCAACCTAAGACCGGGACAGGGGTTATACGAGCAGTACTTC. Residues: CASNLRPGQGLYEQYF.

This clonotype turned up a few times. The chain employs TRBV18 and TRBJ1-6; possible D gene TRBD1, 5 bases. V was shortened by 1 base and J by 7 bases, with 11 bases between the two germline ends. The CDR3 runs 15 residues. Germline CDR1 reads KGHSH; CDR2 reads LQKENI. The CDR3 loop reads CASSPQSRVNSPLHF. The CDR3 region has the DNA TGTGCCAGCTCACCACAGTCCAGGGTGAATTCACCCCTCCACTTT.

The chain couples TRBV5-1 to TRBJ2-3; 14 bases are a match to TRBD2. The CDR3 loop spans 18 amino acids. Trimming at V came to 4 bases and at J to 0 bases, leaving 7 bases not matched to a gene. Germline CDR1 reads SGHRS; CDR2 reads YFSETQ. This CDR3 is CASSLGTSGGPSTDTQYF. CDR3 DNA: TGCGCCAGCAGCCTGGGGACTAGCGGGGGTCCCAGCACAGATACGCAGTATTTT.

This clonotype was seen many times. V and J are TRBV18 and TRBJ1-5, with a tentative D call TRBD1 (5 bases). CDR1 and CDR2 from the germline V gene are KGHSH and LQKENI. The CDR3 totals 15 residues. V lost 3 bases and J 2 bases, leaving 11 bases between the germline ends. CDR3: CASSPQGSGNQPQHF. The CDR3 bases are TGTGCCAGCTCACCCCAGGGTTCGGGCAATCAGCCCCAGCATTTT.

This clonotype was found many times. V usage is TRBV28 and J usage is TRBJ2-5; 8 bases map to TRBD1. V lost 4 bases to trimming and J lost 2 bases; unmatched junction nucleotides: 3. The germline gives CDR1 MDHEN, CDR2 SYDVKM. This CDR3 is 14 amino acids long. This chain's CDR3 is CASSSWTGQETQYF. As DNA, the CDR3 is TGTGCCAGCAGTTCTTGGACAGGGCAAGAGACCCAGTACTTC.

This clonotype was seen a few times. The chain has TRBV9 and TRBJ1-1, with D possibly being TRBD1 (5 bases). The V gene lost 3 bases and the J gene lost 5 bases, with 14 bases spanning the gap. Germline V lookup: CDR1 SGDLS, CDR2 YYNGEE. The CDR3 contains 14 residues. CDR3 sequence: CASSAGPAGTEAFF. The CDR3 DNA sequence: TGTGCCAGCAGCGCGGGGCCGGCTGGAACTGAAGCTTTCTTT.

The chain joins TRBV7-3 to TRBJ1-6, with TRBD1 matching 7 bases. The CDR3 has 12 residues. The germline gives CDR1 SGHTA, CDR2 FQGTGA. V was clipped by 8 bases and J by 6 bases; unmatched bases: 1. Here the CDR3 DNA reads TGTGCCAGCCGGGACAGTAATTCACCCCTCCACTTT. Its translation is CASRDSNSPLHF.

This clonotype was found a few times. This chain connects TRBV6-5 to TRBJ1-1; 9 nucleotides line up with TRBD1. The germline gives CDR1 MNHEY, CDR2 SVGAGI. With V trimmed by 1 base and J by 6 bases, 3 bases remained unmatched. This CDR3 spans 14 amino acids. CDR3 residues: CASSYLDRGSEAFF. CDR3 DNA sequence: TGTGCCAGCAGTTACTTGGACAGGGGCTCTGAAGCTTTCTTT.

This clonotype was picked up many times. The chain recombines TRBV28 with TRBJ2-7; TRBD1 aligns across 7 bases. This CDR3 spans 17 amino acids. Germline V gene lookup returns CDR1 MDHEN and CDR2 SYDVKM. V lost 4 bases, J lost 0 bases, and 12 bases stayed unmatched. The CDR3 reads CASSSPRQGGPSYEQYF. CDR3 sequence (DNA): TGTGCCAGCAGTTCCCCCCGACAGGGCGGGCCCTCCTACGAGCAGTACTTC.

This clonotype showed up just a few times. The gene calls are TRBV20-1 and TRBJ1-1, with TRBD1 as a possible D gene (6 bases). V was trimmed by 3 bases and J by 5 bases, leaving 13 bases between them. The germline CDR1 and CDR2 sequences are DFQATT and SNEGSKA (reference sequence). The length of the CDR3 is 13 residues. The CDR3 coding sequence is TGCAGTGCTAGTGGGGGGCGAGATACTGAAGCTTTCTTT. It is translated as CSASGGRDTEAFF.

This clonotype was seen a handful of times. J is TRBJ2-5 and V is TRBV7-2; 12 bases match TRBD2. The germline V gene encodes CDR1 SGHTA and CDR2 FQGNSA. This CDR3 comprises 16 residues. Trimming took 7 bases from V and 7 from J; bases not matched to a gene: 13. CDR3 region: CASIPTSGGVRGTQYF. CDR3 nucleotides: TGTGCCAGCATCCCGACTAGCGGGGGCGTCCGGGGGACCCAGTACTTC.

This clonotype was observed many times. The CDR3 is CASSFNVWTGDYGYTF. The CDR3 nucleotides read TGTGCCAGCAGCTTCAATGTTTGGACAGGGGATTATGGCTACACCTTC. V and J are TRBV5-4 and TRBJ1-2, with TRBD1 identical over 9 bases. The J segment lost 5 bases and the V segment lost 2 bases, leaving 10 bases of the junction unmatched. Germline CDR1 is SGHNT and CDR2 is YYREEE (reference sequence). There are 16 residues in the CDR3.

The chain carries TRBV7-2 and TRBJ2-1; the D is unclear. V gave up 2 bases and J gave up 9 bases, with 5 bases separating them. Germline V CDR1 and CDR2: SGHTA, FQGNSA. The CDR3 runs to 11 residues. DNA for the CDR3: TGTGCCAGCAGCTTAAGGAGTGAGCAGTTCTTC. Protein product: CASSLRSEQFF.

J is TRBJ2-4 and V is TRBV28; a weak D match, TRBD2 (5 bases). Germline V CDR1 and CDR2: MDHEN, SYDVKM. This CDR3 has 19 residues. The germline V and J ends were trimmed by 5 bases and 2 bases, with 25 bases remaining between them. CDR3 sequence (DNA): TGTGCCAGCAGTCCCCCCCAGCGGACCCACGGTGTTTCCAAAAACATTCAGTACTTC. It codes for CASSPPQRTHGVSKNIQYF.

This clonotype showed up many times. CDR3: CASSATGGNYGYTF. The CDR3 DNA follows: TGTGCCAGCAGTGCTACAGGGGGCAACTATGGCTACACCTTC. The chain recombines TRBV7-2 with TRBJ1-2, with 9 bases that match TRBD1. The CDR3 is 14 residues long. The germline gives CDR1 SGHTA, CDR2 FQGNSA. V gave up 6 bases and J gave up 2 bases; unmatched junction bases: 4.

This clonotype showed up many times. The J gene is TRBJ1-1, the V gene TRBV29-1, with D possibly being TRBD1 (5 bases). The CDR3 is 14 residues long. Trimming shortened V by 6 bases and J by 0 bases, and 14 bases separated the two germline ends. CDR1 and CDR2 (germline): SQVTM, ANQGSEA. CDR3 bases: TGCAGCGTGGACACAGCAAGCATGAACACTGAAGCTTTCTTT. Protein product: CSVDTASMNTEAFF.